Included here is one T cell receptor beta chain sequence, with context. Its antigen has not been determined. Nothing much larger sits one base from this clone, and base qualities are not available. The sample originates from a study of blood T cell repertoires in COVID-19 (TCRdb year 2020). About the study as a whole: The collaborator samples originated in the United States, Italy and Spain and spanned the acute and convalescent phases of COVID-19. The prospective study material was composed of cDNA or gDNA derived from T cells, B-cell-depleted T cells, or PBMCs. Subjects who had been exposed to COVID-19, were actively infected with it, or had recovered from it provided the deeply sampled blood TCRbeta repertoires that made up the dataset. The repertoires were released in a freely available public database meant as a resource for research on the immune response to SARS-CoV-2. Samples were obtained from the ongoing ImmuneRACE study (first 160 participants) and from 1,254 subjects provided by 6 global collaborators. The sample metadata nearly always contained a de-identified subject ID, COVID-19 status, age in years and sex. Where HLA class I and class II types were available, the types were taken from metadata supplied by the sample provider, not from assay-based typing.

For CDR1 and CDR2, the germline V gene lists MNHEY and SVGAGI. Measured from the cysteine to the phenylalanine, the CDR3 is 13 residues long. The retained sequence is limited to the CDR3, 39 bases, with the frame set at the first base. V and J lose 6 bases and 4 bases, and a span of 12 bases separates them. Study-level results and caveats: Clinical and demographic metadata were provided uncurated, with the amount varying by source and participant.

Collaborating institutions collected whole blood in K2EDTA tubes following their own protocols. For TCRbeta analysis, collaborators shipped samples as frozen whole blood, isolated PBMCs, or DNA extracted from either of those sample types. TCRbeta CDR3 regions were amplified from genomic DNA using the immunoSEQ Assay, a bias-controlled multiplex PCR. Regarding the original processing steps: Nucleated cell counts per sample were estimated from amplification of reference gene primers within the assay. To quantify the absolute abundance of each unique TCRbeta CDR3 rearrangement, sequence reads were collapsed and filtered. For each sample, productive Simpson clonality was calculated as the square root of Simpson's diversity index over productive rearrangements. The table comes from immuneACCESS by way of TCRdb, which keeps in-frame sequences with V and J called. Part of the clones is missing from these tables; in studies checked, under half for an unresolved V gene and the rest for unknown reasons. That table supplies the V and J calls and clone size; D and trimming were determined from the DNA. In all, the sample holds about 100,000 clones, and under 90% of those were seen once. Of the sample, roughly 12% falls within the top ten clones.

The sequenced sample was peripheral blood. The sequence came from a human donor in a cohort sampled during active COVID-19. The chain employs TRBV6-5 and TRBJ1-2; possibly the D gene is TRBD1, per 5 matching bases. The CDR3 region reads CASRTGTSYGYTF. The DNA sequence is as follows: TGTGCCAGCAGGACCGGGACTTCCTATGGCTACACCTTC.